The present TCR beta chain was sequenced within a study of OX40 agonist ivuxolimab in advanced cancers. V was clipped by 1 base and J by 4 bases, with 11 bases between them. This CDR3 has 14 amino acids. Germline V gene sequence: CDR1 SGHRS, CDR2 YFSETQ. Sequencing used immunoSEQ multiplex PCR; TCRdb keeps in-frame clones, though not all of them. This table holds 77,000 or so clones, about 93% found once. The sample in question was CD4+ or CD8+ T cells sorted from blood, obtained in a trial of the OX40 agonist ivuxolimab. The chain links TRBV5-1 to TRBJ1-2, with no clear D. The clonotype comes from an adult with an advanced solid tumor such as melanoma, head and neck, liver or kidney cancer. The chain's CDR3 is CASSLTAVGYGYTF. In nucleotides, the CDR3 is TGCGCCAGCAGCTTGACAGCGGTCGGCTATGGCTACACCTTC.